A few counts support the clone carrying this T cell receptor (beta chain). The repertoire was sequenced with immunoSEQ multiplex PCR; TCRdb's copy has only in-frame clones and lacks some. The data contain tens of thousands of clones, 65% to 90% of them singletons. The entry originates in a study of T cell responses to AZD1222 COVID-19 vaccine. This CDR3 has 14 residues. Germline V gene lookup returns CDR1 LGHNA and CDR2 YSLEER. Trimming removed 1 base from V and 7 bases from J, with 14 bases in between. This clonotype was obtained from an adult in good health. The V and J genes are TRBV4-3 and TRBJ2-7; D may match TRBD1 or TRBD2 (6 bases each). The source material was peripheral blood, sampled on day 0 of AZD1222 vaccination. Here the CDR3 DNA reads TGCGCCAGCAGCCAAGGGGTAGGGGGGAGAGAGCAGTACTTC. It encodes CASSQGVGGREQYF.